Each of the 18 T cell receptor beta chains below was sequenced from the same sample in a study of blood T cells in healthy people across ages. Then a second PCR, running roughly 7 to 12 cycles, was carried out with a sample-barcoded 5' primer and a J-beta primer mix. MiXCR, applied by TCRdb to the 5' RACE reads, yields one record per CDR3 protein. The sample yields about 1,800,000 distinct CDR3 sequences, roughly 30% seen once. Sequenced input: blood. The receptors shown here come from a woman in her twenties or thirties in good health.

Only a few counts were recorded for this clonotype. The J gene is TRBJ1-5, the V gene TRBV30; TRBD1 aligns across 9 bases. V shed 5 bases, J shed 1 base, and the junction held 0 bases outside the gene matches. Germline assignment: CDR1 GTSNPN and CDR2 SVGIG (reference sequence). The length of the CDR3 is 13 residues. CDR3 protein: CAWGTGSNQPQHF. CDR3 sequence (DNA): TGTGCCTGGGGGACAGGGAGCAATCAGCCCCAGCATTTT. The variable domain in full, with the rest retrieved from reference TRBV30 and TRBJ1-5, is SQTIHQWPATLVQPVGSPLSLECTVEGTSNPNLYWYRQAAGRGLQLLFYSVGIGQISSEVPQNLSASRPQDRQFILSSKKLLLSDSGFYLCAWGTGSNQPQHFGDGTRLSIL.

This clonotype was recorded at least ten times. The chain links TRBV12-3 or TRBV12-4 to TRBJ1-2; 7 nucleotides line up with TRBD1. This CDR3 has 12 amino acids. J gave up 8 bases and V 6 bases, and 6 bases lay outside the gene matches. CDR3 residues: CASSPTGRGYTF. CDR3 DNA: TGTGCCAGCAGCCCGACAGGGAGGGGCTACACCTTC.

The V gene is TRBV7-6, the J gene TRBJ2-1, with D unclear. Per the germline V gene, CDR1 is SGHVS and CDR2 is FNYEAQ. The CDR3 is 13 residues long. V was cut by 6 bases and J by 7 bases, with 13 bases left in between. The CDR3 nucleotides are TGTGCCAGCAGTAATCCGACTGTTAATGAGCAGTTCTTC. This translates into CASSNPTVNEQFF.

This clonotype was detected ten times or more. The rearrangement joins TRBV28 to TRBJ2-5; TRBD2 aligns across 12 bases. Germline V lookup: CDR1 MDHEN, CDR2 SYDVKM. J gave up 0 bases and V 5 bases, and 4 bases lay outside the gene matches. This CDR3 contains 16 residues. CDR3 nucleotides: TGTGCCAGCAGTACTACTAGCGGGGGGCACCAAGAGACCCAGTACTTC. Translating it yields CASSTTSGGHQETQYF.

This clonotype has at least ten counts. The V call is TRBV29-1, the J call TRBJ1-2; no reliable D call. Germline V lookup: CDR1 SQVTM, CDR2 ANQGSEA. V was clipped by 4 bases and J by 0 bases, with 6 bases between them. The CDR3 is 12 residues long. CDR3 DNA sequence: TGCAGCGTTGGAGGACCTAACTATGGCTACACCTTC. Its protein is CSVGGPNYGYTF.

The V and J genes are TRBV18 and TRBJ2-7; tentatively, D is TRBD1 (5 bases). The CDR3 loop spans 17 amino acids. V dropped 1 base and J dropped 2 bases, with 18 bases sitting between them. Germline lookup yields CDR1 KGHSH and CDR2 LQKENI. The CDR3 protein is CASSPLITAGSAYEQYF. Written as DNA, the CDR3 is TGTGCCAGCTCACCACTGATAACGGCAGGGTCTGCCTACGAGCAGTACTTC.

The rearrangement uses TRBV7-2 and TRBJ1-1; weak D call: TRBD1 (6 bases). Germline CDR1 reads SGHTA; CDR2 reads FQGNSA. Trimming shortened V by 1 base and J by 4 bases, and 13 bases separated the two germline ends. The CDR3 has 15 residues. DNA of the CDR3: TGTGCCAGCAGCTTAGAGCCCGGGACACCCACTGAAGCTTTCTTT. Protein product: CASSLEPGTPTEAFF.

This clonotype has ten or more counts. The CDR3 sequence is CSARMYDEQYF. Written as DNA, the CDR3 is TGCAGTGCTAGGATGTACGACGAGCAGTACTTC. V is TRBV20-1 and J is TRBJ2-7, with no clear D. Trimming removed 3 bases at V and 5 bases at J, with 8 bases between. This CDR3 has 11 residues. Germline lookup yields CDR1 DFQATT and CDR2 SNEGSKA (reference sequence).

There are many counts of this clonotype. The CDR3 sequence: CASTRTGNSGANVLTF. The CDR3 DNA sequence: TGCGCCAGCACACGGACAGGGAACTCTGGGGCCAACGTCCTGACTTTC. V usage is TRBV5-1 and J usage is TRBJ2-6; 8 bases align to TRBD1. V lost 6 bases, J lost 0 bases, and 5 bases stayed unmatched. CDR3 length equals 16 residues. Germline CDR1 is SGHRS and CDR2 is YFSETQ.

The chain uses TRBV10-3 and TRBJ1-1; D gene uncertain. Germline CDR1 and CDR2: ENHRY and SYGVKD. CDR3 length: 16 residues. V was cut by 0 bases and J by 6 bases, with 17 bases left in between. CDR3 nucleotide sequence: TGTGCCATCAGTGAGTCGACCCGGCAGATCGCCGCTGAAGCTTTCTTT. The encoded protein is CAISESTRQIAAEAFF.

This clonotype appeared a few times. This chain uses TRBV20-1 with TRBJ2-1; no clear D gene. The V gene's germline CDR1 is DFQATT and CDR2 SNEGSKA (reference sequence). V lost 6 bases and J lost 9, with 12 bases in between. The CDR3 sequence is 11 residues long. The CDR3 nucleotides are TGCAGTGCCCCGGTTTGGGGTGAGCAGTTCTTC. It codes for CSAPVWGEQFF.

The rearrangement uses TRBV10-3 and TRBJ1-5; D may be TRBD1 (6 bases). V lost 10 bases and J 3 bases, leaving 16 bases between the germline ends. The CDR3 loop spans 14 amino acids. Germline assignment: CDR1 ENHRY and CDR2 SYGVKD. For the CDR3, the DNA is TGTGCCACTAATGACAGGACCGACAATCAGCCCCAGCATTTT. The encoded protein is CATNDRTDNQPQHF.

The chain links TRBV29-1 to TRBJ2-1; the D gene is possibly TRBD2 (5 bases). Germline V gene sequence: CDR1 SQVTM, CDR2 ANQGSEA. CDR3 size: 14 residues. V was cut by 6 bases and J by 6 bases, with 18 bases left in between. CDR3 nucleotides: TGCAGCGTCGCCCCCAGCTTACTAGGCAATGAGCAGTTCTTC. Its protein is CSVAPSLLGNEQFF.

The chain joins TRBV19 to TRBJ2-1, with 10 bases fitting TRBD1. The CDR3 runs to 15 residues. Germline V gives CDR1 LNHDA, CDR2 SQIVND (reference sequence). Unmatched junction bases numbered 8, after V lost 3 bases and J lost 9 bases. Written as DNA, the CDR3 is TGTGCCAGTAGTATTGGGACAGGGGATCCTAGTGAGCAGTTCTTC. The encoded protein is CASSIGTGDPSEQFF.

The chain employs TRBV6-1 and TRBJ1-6; D is possibly TRBD1 (5 bases). The CDR3 extends over 14 amino acids. Germline CDR1 reads MNHNS; CDR2 reads SASEGT. V was clipped by 7 bases and J by 8 bases, with 15 bases between them. CDR3 region: CASNRPGDDSPLHF. The DNA for the CDR3 is TGTGCCAGCAACCGGCCGGGGGATGATTCACCCCTCCACTTT.

Details on this clonotype: This may come from a read error, since a much larger clone is one base off. The rearrangement uses TRBV29-1 and TRBJ2-1, with a possible D match to TRBD2 (6 bases). This CDR3 has 14 amino acids. V lost 7 bases, J lost 10 bases, and 23 bases lay in between. The germline V gene has CDR1 SQVTM and CDR2 ANQGSEA. The CDR3 protein is CSAGGVLAPYEQFF. CDR3 in DNA: TGCAGCGCCGGCGGGGTGTTGGCACCCTACGAGCAGTTCTTC.

This clonotype came up a few times. V usage is TRBV9 and J usage is TRBJ2-1, with D possibly matching TRBD1 (6 bases). This CDR3 has 14 residues. V was cut by 4 bases and J by 6 bases, with 14 bases left in between. The germline gives CDR1 SGDLS, CDR2 YYNGEE. The chain's CDR3 is CASSHQSGVNEQFF. As DNA, the CDR3 is TGTGCCAGCAGCCATCAATCAGGGGTCAATGAGCAGTTCTTC. Looking up the rest from reference TRBV9 and TRBJ2-1 gives the full variable domain: DSGVTQTPKHLITATGQRVTLRCSPRSGDLSVYWYQQSLDQGLQFLIQYYNGEERAKGNILERFSAQQFPDLHSELNLSSLELGDSALYFCASSHQSGVNEQFFGPGTRLTVL.

V usage is TRBV20-1 and J usage is TRBJ2-3, with 8 positions matching TRBD1. There are 14 residues in the CDR3. The ends lost 3 bases at V and 4 bases at J; junction bases unmatched: 6. The germline gives CDR1 DFQATT, CDR2 SNEGSKA (reference sequence). The CDR3 protein is CSASRTGRADTQYF. DNA of the CDR3: TGCAGTGCTAGTAGGACAGGGAGAGCAGATACGCAGTATTTT.